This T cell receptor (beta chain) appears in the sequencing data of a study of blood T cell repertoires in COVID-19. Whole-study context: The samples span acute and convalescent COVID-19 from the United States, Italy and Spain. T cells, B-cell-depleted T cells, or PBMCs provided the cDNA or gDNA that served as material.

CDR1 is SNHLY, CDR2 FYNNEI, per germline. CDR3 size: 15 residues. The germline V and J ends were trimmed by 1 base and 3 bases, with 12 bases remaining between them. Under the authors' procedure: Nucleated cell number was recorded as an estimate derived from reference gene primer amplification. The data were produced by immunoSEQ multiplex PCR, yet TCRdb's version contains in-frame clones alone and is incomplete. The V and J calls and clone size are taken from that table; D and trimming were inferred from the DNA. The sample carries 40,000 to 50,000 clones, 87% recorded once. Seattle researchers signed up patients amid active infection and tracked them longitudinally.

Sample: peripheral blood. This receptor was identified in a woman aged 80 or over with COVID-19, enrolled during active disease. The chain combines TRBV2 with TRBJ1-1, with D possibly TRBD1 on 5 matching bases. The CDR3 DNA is TGTGCCAGCAGTGAAGGGGAGGGGAGGTACACTGAAGCTTTCTTT. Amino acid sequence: CASSEGEGRYTEAFF. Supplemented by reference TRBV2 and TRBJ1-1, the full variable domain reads EPEVTQTPSHQVTQMGQEVILRCVPISNHLYFYWYRQILGQKVEFLVSFYNNEISEKSEIFDDQFSVERPDGSNFTLKIRSTKLEDSAMYFCASSEGEGRYTEAFFGQGTRLTVV.